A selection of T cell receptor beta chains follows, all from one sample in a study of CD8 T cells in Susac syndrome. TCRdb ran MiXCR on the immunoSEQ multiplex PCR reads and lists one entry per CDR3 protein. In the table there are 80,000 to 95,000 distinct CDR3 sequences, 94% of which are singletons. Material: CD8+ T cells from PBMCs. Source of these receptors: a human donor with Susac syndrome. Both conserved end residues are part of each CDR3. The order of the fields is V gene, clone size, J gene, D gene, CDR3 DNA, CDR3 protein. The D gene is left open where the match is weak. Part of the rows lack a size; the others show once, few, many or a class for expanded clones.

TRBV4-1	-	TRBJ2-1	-	TGCGCCAGCAGCCAAGATCTAAGCAGGATCCAGTTCTTC	CASSQDLSRIQFF
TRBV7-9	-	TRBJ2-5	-	TGTGCCAGCAGCTTCTTACAGGGCGCGGAGACCCAGTACTTC	CASSFLQGAETQYF
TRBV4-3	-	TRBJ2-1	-	TGCGCCAGCAACCAAGATCTCGCAGGGGCGGGTGATGAGCAGTTCTTC	CASNQDLAGAGDEQFF
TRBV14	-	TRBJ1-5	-	TGTGCCAGCAGCCAAGGGTTCGACTCTAATAGCAATCAGCCCCAGCATTTT	CASSQGFDSNSNQPQHF
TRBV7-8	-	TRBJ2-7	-	TGTGCCAGCAGCTTAGCCCCCGGAGCGGACGCCGTCGGTAGGCAGTACTTC	CASSLAPGADAVGRQYF
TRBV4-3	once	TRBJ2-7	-	TGCGCCAGCAGCCAAGATCCTGAAGGGGAGCAGTACTTC	CASSQDPEGEQYF
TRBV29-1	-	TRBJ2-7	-	TGCAGCGTGGATTCCCGCGAAGGCTACGAGCAGTACTTC	CSVDSREGYEQYF
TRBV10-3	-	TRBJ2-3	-	TGTGCCATCAGAGACACAGAGAGCACAGATACGCAGTATTTT	CAIRDTESTDTQYF
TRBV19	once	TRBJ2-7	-	TGTGCCAGTAGTATTGCGGCGGGGGCCGAGCAGTACTTC	CASSIAAGAEQYF
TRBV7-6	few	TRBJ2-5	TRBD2	TGTGCCAGCAGCGGGACTGGACTAGAGTACCAAGAGACCCAGTACTTC	CASSGTGLEYQETQYF
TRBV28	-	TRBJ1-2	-	TGTGCCAGCACCTCCCCATACAGGGCCCGGGGCTATGGCTACACCTTC	CASTSPYRARGYGYTF
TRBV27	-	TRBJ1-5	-	TGTGCCACCTCGGGGGAGTCGAATCAGCCCCAGCATTTT	CATSGESNQPQHF
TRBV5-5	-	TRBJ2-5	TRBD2	TGTGCCAGCAGCTTACGACTAGCGGACCAAGAGACCCAGTACTTC	CASSLRLADQETQYF
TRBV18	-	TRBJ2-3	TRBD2	TGTGCCAGCTCAAGTACTAGCGGGAGCGAACACACAGATACGCAGTATTTT	CASSSTSGSEHTDTQYF